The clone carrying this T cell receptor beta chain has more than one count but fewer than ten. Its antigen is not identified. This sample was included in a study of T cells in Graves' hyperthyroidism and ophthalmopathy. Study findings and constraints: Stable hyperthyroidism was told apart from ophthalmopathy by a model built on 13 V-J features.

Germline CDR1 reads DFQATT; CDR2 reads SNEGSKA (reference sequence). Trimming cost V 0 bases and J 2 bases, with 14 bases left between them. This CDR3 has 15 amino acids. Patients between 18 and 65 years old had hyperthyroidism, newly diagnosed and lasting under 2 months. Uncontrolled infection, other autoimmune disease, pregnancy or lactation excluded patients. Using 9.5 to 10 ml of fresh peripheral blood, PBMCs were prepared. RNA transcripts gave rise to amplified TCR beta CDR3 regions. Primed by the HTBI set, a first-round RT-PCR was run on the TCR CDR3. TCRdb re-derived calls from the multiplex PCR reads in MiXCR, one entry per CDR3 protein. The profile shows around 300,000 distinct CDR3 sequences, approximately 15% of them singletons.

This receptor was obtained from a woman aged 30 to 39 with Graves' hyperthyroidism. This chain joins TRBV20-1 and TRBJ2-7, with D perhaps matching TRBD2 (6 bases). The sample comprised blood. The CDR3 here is CSARDHQRATYEQYF. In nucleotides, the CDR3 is TGCAGTGCTAGAGATCATCAGCGGGCGACCTACGAGCAGTACTTC.